The 2 T cell receptor beta chains in this list originate from one sample, sequenced in a study of cytomegalovirus exposure and HLA in healthy donors. The PCR contained 60 Vbeta and 13 Jbeta primers. The method was immunoSEQ multiplex PCR; TCRdb's version includes in-frame clones alone and lacks a portion of them. The data contain 150,000 or so clones, 60% to 80% of them singletons. What was sequenced was PBMCs. Receptor source: a young man in good health and CMV-seropositive.

The chain recombines TRBV28 with TRBJ1-4; D is ambiguous. The CDR3 runs to 16 residues. Trimming left V 1 base short and J 0 bases short, with 9 bases between. Germline lookup yields CDR1 MDHEN and CDR2 SYDVKM. Here the CDR3 DNA reads TGTGCCAGCAGTTTATTCGGGAAAGCAACTAATGAAAAACTGTTTTTT. Translation gives CASSLFGKATNEKLFF.

The chain couples TRBV10-3 to TRBJ1-2, with 7 bases aligning to TRBD1. The CDR3 runs to 15 residues. The trim removed 0 bases at V and 6 bases at J, leaving 7 bases unmatched. Germline V gene lookup returns CDR1 ENHRY and CDR2 SYGVKD. The CDR3 sequence is CAISESGGTADGYTF. CDR3 DNA sequence: TGTGCCATCAGTGAGTCGGGCGGGACAGCGGATGGCTACACCTTC.